This section outlines one T cell receptor (beta chain) sequence together with its context. Its antigen remains unknown. One end of the junction is discordant with germline, which a read error may explain. This CDR3 region has 16 residues. The V gene's germline CDR1 is MNHEY and CDR2 SVGAGI. Combining a sample-barcoded 5' primer with a J-beta primer mix, a second PCR ran for about 7 to 11 cycles. Via MiXCR, TCRdb re-called the 5' RACE reads, giving one row per CDR3 protein. The sample has about 640,000 distinct CDR3 sequences, under 70% seen once. This specimen comes from a study of blood T cells in healthy people across ages. Study-level findings and limits: Long-lived and aged donors differed, with more naive CD4+ cells and higher diversity in the long-lived.

V usage is TRBV6-5 and J usage is TRBJ1-1; D is perhaps TRBD1 (5 bases). This clonotype originated in a man aged 55 to 70 in good health. Sample: blood. CDR3 nucleotides: TGTGCCAGCGGTTACTCGAGTGCCGGGGGGAACACTGAAGCTTTCTTT. Translated, it gives CASGYSSAGGNTEAFF.